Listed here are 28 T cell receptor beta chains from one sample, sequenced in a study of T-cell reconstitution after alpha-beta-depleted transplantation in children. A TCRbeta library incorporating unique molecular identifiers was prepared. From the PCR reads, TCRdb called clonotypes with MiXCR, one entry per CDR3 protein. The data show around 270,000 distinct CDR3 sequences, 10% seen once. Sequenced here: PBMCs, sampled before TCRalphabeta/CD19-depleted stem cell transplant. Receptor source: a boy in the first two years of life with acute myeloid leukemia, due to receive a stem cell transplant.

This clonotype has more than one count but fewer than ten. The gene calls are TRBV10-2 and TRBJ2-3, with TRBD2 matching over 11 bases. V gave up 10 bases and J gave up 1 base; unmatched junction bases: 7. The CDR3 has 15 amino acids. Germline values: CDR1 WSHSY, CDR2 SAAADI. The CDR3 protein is CATGSSGRGTDTQYF. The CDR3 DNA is TGCGCCACCGGGAGTAGCGGGAGGGGCACAGATACGCAGTATTTT.

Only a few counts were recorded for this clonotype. CDR3 in amino acids: CASSFPRSSEQYF. The DNA of the CDR3 is TGCGCCAGCAGCTTTCCTAGGAGTTCCGAGCAGTACTTC. The V call is TRBV5-1, the J call TRBJ2-7; D is undetermined. Trimming left V 2 bases short and J 6 bases short, with 12 bases between. This CDR3 has 13 amino acids. CDR1 and CDR2 (germline): SGHRS, YFSETQ.

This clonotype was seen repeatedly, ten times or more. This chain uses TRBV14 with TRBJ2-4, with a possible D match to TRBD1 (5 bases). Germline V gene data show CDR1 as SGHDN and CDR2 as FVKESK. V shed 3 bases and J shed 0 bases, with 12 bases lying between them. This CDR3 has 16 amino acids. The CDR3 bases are TGTGCCAGCAGCCACTACAGGTCCCGAGCCAAAAACATTCAGTACTTC. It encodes CASSHYRSRAKNIQYF.

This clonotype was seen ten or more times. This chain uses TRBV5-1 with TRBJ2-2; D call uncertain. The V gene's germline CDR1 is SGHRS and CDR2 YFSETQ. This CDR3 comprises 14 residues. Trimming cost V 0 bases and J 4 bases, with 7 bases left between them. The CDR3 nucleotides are TGCGCCAGCAGCTTGGCTCTGTCCACCGGGGAGCTGTTTTTT. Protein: CASSLALSTGELFF.

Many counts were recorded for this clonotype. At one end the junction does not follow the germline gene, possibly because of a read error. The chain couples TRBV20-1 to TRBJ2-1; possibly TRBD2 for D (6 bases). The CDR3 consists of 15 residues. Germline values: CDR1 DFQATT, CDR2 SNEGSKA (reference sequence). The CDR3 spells CSARVRRDPYNEHFF. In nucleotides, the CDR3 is TGCAGTGCTAGAGTCAGGCGGGATCCTTACAATGAGCATTTCTTC.

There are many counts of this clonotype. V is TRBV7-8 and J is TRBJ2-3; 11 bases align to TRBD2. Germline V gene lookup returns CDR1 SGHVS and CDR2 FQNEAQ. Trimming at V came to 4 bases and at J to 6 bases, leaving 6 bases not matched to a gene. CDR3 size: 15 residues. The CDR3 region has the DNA TGTGCCAGCAGCTCTTTAGCGGGAGGGAGGGATACGCAGTATTTT. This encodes CASSSLAGGRDTQYF. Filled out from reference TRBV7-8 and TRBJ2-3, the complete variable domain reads GAGVSQSPRYKVAKRGQDVALRCDPISGHVSLFWYQQALGQGPEFLTYFQNEAQLDKSGLPSDRFFAERPEGSVSTLKIQRTQQEDSAVYLCASSSLAGGRDTQYFGPGTRLTVL.

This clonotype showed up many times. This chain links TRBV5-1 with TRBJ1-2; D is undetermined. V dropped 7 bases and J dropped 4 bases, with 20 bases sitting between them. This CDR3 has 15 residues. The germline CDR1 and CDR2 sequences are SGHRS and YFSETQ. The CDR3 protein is CASFNPVTPLYGYTF. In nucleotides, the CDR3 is TGCGCCAGCTTCAATCCGGTAACCCCACTCTATGGCTACACCTTC.

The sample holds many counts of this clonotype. CDR3 coding DNA: TGCGCCAGCAGCTTGATACCCCGAGGGACAGCCGCTGTTGAAGCTTTCTTT. Its translation: CASSLIPRGTAAVEAFF. The chain links TRBV5-1 to TRBJ1-1; TRBD1 aligns across 7 bases. There are 17 residues in the CDR3. The germline V gene encodes CDR1 SGHRS and CDR2 YFSETQ. Germline trimming cut 1 base from V and 7 bases from J; bases unmatched to any gene: 16.

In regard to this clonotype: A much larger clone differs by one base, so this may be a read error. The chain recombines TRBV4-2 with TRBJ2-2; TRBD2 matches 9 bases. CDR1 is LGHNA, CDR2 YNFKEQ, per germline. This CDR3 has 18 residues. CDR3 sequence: CASSQDTALAGTSGEVFF. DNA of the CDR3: TGTGCCAGCAGCCAAGATACGGCCCTAGCGGGAACATCCGGGGAGGTGTTTTTT.

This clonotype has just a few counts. CDR3: CASSHDDRVDTEAFF. The CDR3 DNA reads as TGTGCCAGCAGCCACGACGACAGGGTCGACACTGAAGCTTTCTTT. The chain combines TRBV3-1 with TRBJ1-1; 7 bases match TRBD1. Per germline, CDR1 LGHDT and CDR2 YNNKEL (reference sequence). Trimming cost V 3 bases and J 3 bases; bases outside gene matches: 7. The CDR3 has 15 residues.

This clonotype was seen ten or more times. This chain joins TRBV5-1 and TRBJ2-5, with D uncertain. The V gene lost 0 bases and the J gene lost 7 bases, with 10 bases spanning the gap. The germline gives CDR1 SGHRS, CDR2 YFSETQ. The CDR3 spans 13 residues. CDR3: CASSLDPDGTQYF. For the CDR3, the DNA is TGCGCCAGCAGCTTGGACCCGGACGGGACCCAGTACTTC.

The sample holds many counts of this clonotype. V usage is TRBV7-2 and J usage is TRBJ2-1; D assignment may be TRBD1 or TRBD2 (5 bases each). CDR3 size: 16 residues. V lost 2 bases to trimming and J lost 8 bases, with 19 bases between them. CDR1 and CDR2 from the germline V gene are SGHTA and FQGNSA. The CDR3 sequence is CASSLWPGPLRHEQFF. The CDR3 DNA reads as TGTGCCAGCAGCTTATGGCCGGGACCATTACGACATGAGCAGTTCTTC.

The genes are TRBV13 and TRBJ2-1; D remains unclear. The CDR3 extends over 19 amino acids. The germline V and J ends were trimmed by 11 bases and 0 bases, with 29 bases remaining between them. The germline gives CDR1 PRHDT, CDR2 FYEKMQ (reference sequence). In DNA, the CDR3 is TGTGCCTTCTGTTCATTCCACGAGAAGTTAAGTCACTCCTACAATGAGCAGTTCTTC. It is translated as CAFCSFHEKLSHSYNEQFF.

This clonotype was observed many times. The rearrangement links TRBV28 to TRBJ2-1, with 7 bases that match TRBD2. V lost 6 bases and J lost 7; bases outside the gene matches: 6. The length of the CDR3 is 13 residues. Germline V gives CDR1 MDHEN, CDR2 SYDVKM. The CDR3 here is CASSQLLANEQFF. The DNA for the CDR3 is TGTGCCAGCAGCCAATTACTAGCGAATGAGCAGTTCTTC.

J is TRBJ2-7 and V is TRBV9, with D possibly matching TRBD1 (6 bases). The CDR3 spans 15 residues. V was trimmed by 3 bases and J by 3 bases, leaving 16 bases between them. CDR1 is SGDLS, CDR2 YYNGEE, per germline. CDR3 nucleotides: TGTGCCAGCAGCGCTCACCGGGACACCTACTACGAGCAGTACTTC. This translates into CASSAHRDTYYEQYF.

In DNA form, the CDR3 reads TGTGCCAGCTCACGGGGACCCGCGGATACGCAGTATTTT. Translating gives CASSRGPADTQYF. The chain is built from TRBV18 and TRBJ2-3, with D perhaps matching TRBD1 or TRBD2 (5 bases each). The V end lost 4 bases, the J end lost 6 bases, and 11 bases lay between the germline ends. Germline loops: CDR1 KGHSH, CDR2 LQKENI. This CDR3 has 13 residues.

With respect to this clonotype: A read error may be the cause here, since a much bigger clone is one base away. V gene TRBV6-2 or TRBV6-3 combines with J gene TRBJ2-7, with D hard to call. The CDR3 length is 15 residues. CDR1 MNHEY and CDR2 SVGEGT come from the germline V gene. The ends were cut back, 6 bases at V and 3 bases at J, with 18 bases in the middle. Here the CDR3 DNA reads TGTGCCAGCAGCCACCGGTCTAGAGAAGGCTACGAGCAGTACTTC. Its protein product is CASSHRSREGYEQYF.

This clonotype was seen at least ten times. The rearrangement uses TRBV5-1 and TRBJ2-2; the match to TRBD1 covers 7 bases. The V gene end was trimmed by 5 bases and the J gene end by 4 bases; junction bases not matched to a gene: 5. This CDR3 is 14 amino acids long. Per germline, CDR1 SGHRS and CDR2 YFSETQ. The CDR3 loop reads CASRSDRATGELFF. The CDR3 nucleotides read TGCGCCAGCAGGTCCGACAGGGCCACCGGGGAGCTGTTTTTT.

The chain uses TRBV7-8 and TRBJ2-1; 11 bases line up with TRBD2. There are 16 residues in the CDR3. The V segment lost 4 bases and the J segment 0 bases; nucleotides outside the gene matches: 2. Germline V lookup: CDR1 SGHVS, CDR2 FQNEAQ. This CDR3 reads CASSSLAGVSYNEQFF. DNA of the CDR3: TGTGCCAGCAGCTCACTAGCGGGAGTCTCCTACAATGAGCAGTTCTTC.

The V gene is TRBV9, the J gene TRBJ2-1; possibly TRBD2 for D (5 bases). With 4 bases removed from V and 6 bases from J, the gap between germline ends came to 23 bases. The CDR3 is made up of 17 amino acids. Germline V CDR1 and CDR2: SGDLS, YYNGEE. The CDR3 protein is CASSLSGSSKPRNEQFF. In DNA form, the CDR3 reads TGTGCCAGCAGCCTCTCGGGGTCCTCGAAACCCCGCAATGAGCAGTTCTTC.

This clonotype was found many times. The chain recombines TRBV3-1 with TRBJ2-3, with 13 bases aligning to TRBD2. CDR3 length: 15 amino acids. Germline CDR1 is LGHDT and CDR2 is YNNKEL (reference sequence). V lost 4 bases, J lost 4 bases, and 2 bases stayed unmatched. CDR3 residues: CASSRTSGGPDTQYF. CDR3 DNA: TGTGCCAGCAGCCGGACTAGCGGGGGTCCAGATACGCAGTATTTT.

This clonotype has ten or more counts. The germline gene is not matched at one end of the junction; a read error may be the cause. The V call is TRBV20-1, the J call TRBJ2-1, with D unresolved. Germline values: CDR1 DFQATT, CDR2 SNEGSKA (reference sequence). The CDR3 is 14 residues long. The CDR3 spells CIARPPIAYNEQFF. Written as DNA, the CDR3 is TGCATTGCTAGGCCCCCGATCGCTTACAATGAGCAGTTCTTC.

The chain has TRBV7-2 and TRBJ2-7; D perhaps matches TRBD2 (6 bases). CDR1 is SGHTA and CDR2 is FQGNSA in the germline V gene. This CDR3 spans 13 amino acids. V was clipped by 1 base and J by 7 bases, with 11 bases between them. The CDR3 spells CASSLEEGREQYF. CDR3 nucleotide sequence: TGTGCCAGCAGCTTAGAGGAGGGGCGTGAGCAGTACTTC. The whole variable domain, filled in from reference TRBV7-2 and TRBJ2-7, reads GAGVSQSPSNKVTEKGKDVELRCDPISGHTALYWYRQSLGQGLEFLIYFQGNSAPDKSGLPSDRFSAERTGGSVSTLTIQRTQQEDSAVYLCASSLEEGREQYFGPGTRLTVT.

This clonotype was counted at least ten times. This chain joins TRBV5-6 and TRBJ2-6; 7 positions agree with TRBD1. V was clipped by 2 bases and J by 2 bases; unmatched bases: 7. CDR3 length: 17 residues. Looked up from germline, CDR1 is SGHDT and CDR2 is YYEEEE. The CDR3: CASSFRQGVTGANVLTF. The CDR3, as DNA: TGTGCCAGCAGCTTCCGACAGGGCGTAACTGGGGCCAACGTCCTGACTTTC.

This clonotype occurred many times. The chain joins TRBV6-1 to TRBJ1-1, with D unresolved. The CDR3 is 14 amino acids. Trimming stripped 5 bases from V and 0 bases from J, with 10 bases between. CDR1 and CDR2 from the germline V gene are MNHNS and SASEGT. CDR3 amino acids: CASSRTVMNTEAFF. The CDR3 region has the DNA TGTGCCAGCAGTAGGACGGTCATGAACACTGAAGCTTTCTTT.

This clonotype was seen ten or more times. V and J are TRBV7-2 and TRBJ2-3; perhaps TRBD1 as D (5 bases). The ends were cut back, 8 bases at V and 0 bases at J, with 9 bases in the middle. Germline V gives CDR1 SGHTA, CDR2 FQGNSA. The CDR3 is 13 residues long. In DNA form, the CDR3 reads TGTGCCAGCGGGGCAGAGAGCACAGATACGCAGTATTTT. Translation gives CASGAESTDTQYF. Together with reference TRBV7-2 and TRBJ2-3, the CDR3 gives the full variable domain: GAGVSQSPSNKVTEKGKDVELRCDPISGHTALYWYRQSLGQGLEFLIYFQGNSAPDKSGLPSDRFSAERTGGSVSTLTIQRTQQEDSAVYLCASGAESTDTQYFGPGTRLTVL.

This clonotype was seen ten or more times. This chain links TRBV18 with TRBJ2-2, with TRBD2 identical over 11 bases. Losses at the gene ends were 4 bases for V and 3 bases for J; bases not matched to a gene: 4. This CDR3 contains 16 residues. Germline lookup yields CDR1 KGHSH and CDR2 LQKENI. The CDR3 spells CASSQGLAAYTGELFF. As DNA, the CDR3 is TGTGCCAGCTCACAGGGACTAGCGGCCTACACCGGGGAGCTGTTTTTT.

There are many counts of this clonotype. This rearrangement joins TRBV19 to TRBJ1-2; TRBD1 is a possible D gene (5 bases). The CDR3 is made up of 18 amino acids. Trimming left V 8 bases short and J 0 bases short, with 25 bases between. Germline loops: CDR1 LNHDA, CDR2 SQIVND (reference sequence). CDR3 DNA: TGTGCCAGTCCCCTAAGAGGGGCAGGGTGGAGGACTAACTATGGCTACACCTTC. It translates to CASPLRGAGWRTNYGYTF.